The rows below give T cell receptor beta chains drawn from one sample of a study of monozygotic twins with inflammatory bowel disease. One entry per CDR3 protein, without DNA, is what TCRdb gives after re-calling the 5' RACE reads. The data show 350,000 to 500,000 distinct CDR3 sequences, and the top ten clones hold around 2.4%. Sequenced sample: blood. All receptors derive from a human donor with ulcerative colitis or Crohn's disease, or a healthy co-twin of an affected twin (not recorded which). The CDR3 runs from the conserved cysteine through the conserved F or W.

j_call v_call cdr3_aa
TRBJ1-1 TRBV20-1 CSARDPRGMNTEAFF
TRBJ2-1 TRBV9 CASSARLAGYNEQFF
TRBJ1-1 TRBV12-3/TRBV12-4 CASSLTHTEAFF
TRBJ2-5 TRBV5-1 CASSWDGPPEGTQYF
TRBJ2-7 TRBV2 CASRQGGGANEQYF
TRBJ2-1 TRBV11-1 CASSLNGERDNFYNEQFF
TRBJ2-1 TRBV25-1 CASGLAGGVEQFF
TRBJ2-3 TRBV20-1 CSATGKRTDTQYF
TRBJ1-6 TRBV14 CASSIDRISPLHF
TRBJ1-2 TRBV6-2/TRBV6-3 CASSLTGTEYYGYTF
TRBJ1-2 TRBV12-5 CASGSPPTGAYGYTF
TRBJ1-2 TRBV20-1 CSARDQGQGRFVYTF
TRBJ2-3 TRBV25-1 CASSPQGRGSTDTQYF
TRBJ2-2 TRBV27 CASRSQRGTGELFF
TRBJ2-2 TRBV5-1 CASSPRGPANTGELFF
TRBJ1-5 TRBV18 CASSPEGGQPQHF
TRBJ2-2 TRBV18 CASSPGLAGGSFANTGELFF
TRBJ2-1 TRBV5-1 CASSFQLAGGNEQFF
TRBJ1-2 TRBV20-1 CSAREGTGRSGYTF
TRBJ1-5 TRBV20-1 CSAKGGNQPQHF
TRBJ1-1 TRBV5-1 CASSGGFGTEAFF
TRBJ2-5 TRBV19 CASRTQHSETQYF
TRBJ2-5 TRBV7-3 CASSWDSRGGWETQYF
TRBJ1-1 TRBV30 CAWSLQGATEAFF
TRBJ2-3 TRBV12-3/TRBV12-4 CASSTRQVDTQYF
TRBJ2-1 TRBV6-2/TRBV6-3 CATTSGPGNWYNEQFF
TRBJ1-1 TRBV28 CASSLGGLEAFF
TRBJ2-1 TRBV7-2 CASSLVGGRADNEQFF
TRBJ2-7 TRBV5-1 CASSSGTSGRERPYEQYF
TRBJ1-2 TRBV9 CASSVAEGGGYGYTF
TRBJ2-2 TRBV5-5 CASSLFPGTGDGELFF
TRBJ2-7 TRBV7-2 CASSLGAFEQYF